The 11 T cell receptor beta chains listed next were all sequenced from one sample in a study of blood T cell repertoires in COVID-19. The assay was immunoSEQ multiplex PCR, and TCRdb's table has in-frame clones only and misses some. Among about 110,000 clones listed, approximately 90% were seen once. Sequencing was done on a sample of peripheral blood. The receptors here all came from a human donor in a cohort sampled during active COVID-19.

The V gene is TRBV2, the J gene TRBJ1-5; TRBD1 might be the D (6 bases). The germline gives CDR1 SNHLY, CDR2 FYNNEI. Trimming shortened V by 7 bases and J by 3 bases, and 19 bases separated the two germline ends. There are 16 residues in the CDR3. The CDR3 protein is CASKVREGGLNQPQHF. CDR3 in DNA: TGTGCCAGCAAGGTGCGGGAGGGGGGTCTCAATCAGCCCCAGCATTTT. The variable domain in full, completed from reference TRBV2 and TRBJ1-5, reads EPEVTQTPSHQVTQMGQEVILRCVPISNHLYFYWYRQILGQKVEFLVSFYNNEISEKSEIFDDQFSVERPDGSNFTLKIRSTKLEDSAMYFCASKVREGGLNQPQHFGDGTRLSIL.

The chain uses TRBV27 and TRBJ1-2, with 7 bases aligning to TRBD1. After removal of 7 bases from V and 6 bases from J, the junction contained 11 bases not matched to a gene. This CDR3 has 14 amino acids. Germline values: CDR1 MNHEY, CDR2 SMNVEV (reference sequence). CDR3 loop: CASTRQGKGDGYTF. The CDR3, as DNA: TGTGCCAGCACCCGACAGGGTAAAGGGGATGGCTACACCTTC.

J is TRBJ1-4 and V is TRBV6-5; 8 bases agree with TRBD1. V shed 0 bases, J shed 6 bases, and the junction held 3 bases outside the gene matches. CDR1 and CDR2 (germline): MNHEY, SVGAGI. The CDR3 consists of 15 residues. The CDR3 sequence is CASSYSRQGHEKLFF. The CDR3 nucleotides are TGTGCCAGCAGTTACTCGAGACAGGGGCATGAAAAACTGTTTTTT.

This clone has just one count. The V and J genes are TRBV19 and TRBJ2-3; TRBD2 agrees at 11 bases. The CDR3 runs to 18 residues. The germline CDR1 and CDR2 sequences are LNHDA and SQIVND (reference sequence). J gave up 5 bases and V 6 bases, and 16 bases lay outside the gene matches. In nucleotides, the CDR3 is TGTGCCAGTAGCCTTGATGGTAGCGGGGGGGCCGTGAGAGATACGCAGTATTTT. Translated, it gives CASSLDGSGGAVRDTQYF.

The chain links TRBV6-5 to TRBJ2-1; 10 nucleotides line up with TRBD1. CDR1 is MNHEY and CDR2 is SVGAGI in the germline V gene. V trimming: 6 bases; J trimming: 4 bases; junction bases outside the gene matches: 6. This CDR3 is 15 amino acids long. CDR3 nucleotide sequence: TGTGCCAGCAGCGACGGGGGACAGGGGTACAATGAGCAGTTCTTC. As protein: CASSDGGQGYNEQFF.

The chain joins TRBV10-3 to TRBJ2-7, with 9 nucleotides matching TRBD1. Germline-derived CDR1 and CDR2 are ENHRY and SYGVKD. V lost 6 bases, J lost 5 bases, and 5 bases stayed unmatched. The CDR3 sequence is 13 residues long. The CDR3 coding sequence is TGTGCCATCAGGCAACAGGGGGCCGACGAGCAGTACTTC. Translation gives CAIRQQGADEQYF.

The V and J genes are TRBV7-8 and TRBJ1-1; weak D call: TRBD1 (6 bases). In germline, CDR1 is SGHVS, CDR2 FQNEAQ. Trimming removed 0 bases at V and 4 bases at J, with 9 bases between. This CDR3 contains 14 residues. DNA for the CDR3: TGTGCCAGCAGCTTAGCAGCAGGGGCCACTGAAGCTTTCTTT. This translates into CASSLAAGATEAFF.

The chain couples TRBV6-5 to TRBJ1-4; D is perhaps TRBD1 (5 bases). The V gene's germline CDR1 is MNHEY and CDR2 SVGAGI. This CDR3 has 13 residues. V gave up 6 bases and J gave up 7 bases, with 12 bases separating them. In DNA, the CDR3 is TGTGCCAGCAGCTGGCAGGGTCGTGAAAAACTGTTTTTT. As protein: CASSWQGREKLFF.

The genes are TRBV29-1 and TRBJ2-1, with D perhaps TRBD2 (7 bases). Germline V CDR1 and CDR2: SQVTM, ANQGSEA. Trimming cost V 4 bases and J 8 bases, with 12 bases left between them. This CDR3 is 12 amino acids long. CDR3 coding DNA: TGCAGCGTTGTGAGGGGGGGCGATGAGCAGTTCTTC. It encodes CSVVRGGDEQFF.

This clone was counted at least ten times. The gene calls are TRBV5-1 and TRBJ1-2; perhaps TRBD1 as D (6 bases). This CDR3 has 15 residues. The germline CDR1 and CDR2 sequences are SGHRS and YFSETQ. Trimming took off 5 bases at V and 4 bases at J, with 18 bases between the two ends. The CDR3 loop reads CASRPGQRLSYGYTF. The CDR3 DNA reads as TGCGCCAGCAGGCCAGGACAGAGATTGTCCTATGGCTACACCTTC.

The chain combines TRBV27 with TRBJ1-1; the match to TRBD1 covers 10 bases. V shed 6 bases, J shed 6 bases, and the junction held 7 bases outside the gene matches. CDR3 length: 14 amino acids. Germline V CDR1 and CDR2: MNHEY, SMNVEV (reference sequence). DNA for the CDR3: TGTGCCAGCAGGGAAGACAGGGGGCTCTCTGAAGCTTTCTTT. It encodes CASREDRGLSEAFF.